These 2 T cell receptor beta chains share one sample of origin, sequenced in a study of T cells in Graves' hyperthyroidism and ophthalmopathy. The investigators amplified TCR beta CDR3 regions from RNA transcripts. First-round RT-PCR of the TCR CDR3 relied on the HTBI primer set. TCRdb re-analysed the multiplex PCR reads in MiXCR, keeping a single row per CDR3 protein. This sample has approximately 25,000 distinct CDR3 sequences, with roughly 45% found just once. Sequencing used blood. The receptors shown here come from a woman in her twenties or thirties with Graves' hyperthyroidism.

This clonotype showed up many times. The chain combines TRBV20-1 with TRBJ1-2; no reliable D call. Trimming cost V 3 bases and J 5 bases, with 22 bases left between them. The CDR3 length is 16 residues. Per germline, CDR1 DFQATT and CDR2 SNEGSKA (reference sequence). As DNA, the CDR3 is TGCAGTGCTAGCATTTTGGGCATTCGGGGTAAATATGGCTACACCTTC. As protein: CSASILGIRGKYGYTF.

This clonotype is medium-sized (0.01 to 0.1%). This chain joins TRBV7-3 and TRBJ2-1; D ambiguous. This CDR3 contains 13 residues. Germline V gene lookup returns CDR1 SGHTA and CDR2 FQGTGA. The V and J ends lost 2 bases and 7 bases respectively, with 9 bases between them. CDR3 in DNA: TGTGCCAGCAGCTTAGATCATAGGAATGAGCAGTTCTTC. Translation gives CASSLDHRNEQFF.